This T cell receptor beta chain came from a study of identical twins. Overall study findings and caveats: The conclusions drew on cross-sectional statistical analysis instead of tracking the same donors. Out-of-frame TCR alpha sharing in monozygotic twins exceeded recombination model predictions. The more abundant beta clonotypes in cord blood had fewer insertions, and memory repertoires did not show this.

About this clonotype itself: Antigen unknown.

Trimming removed 7 bases from V and 1 base from J, with 15 bases in between. CDR3 length: 15 residues. In germline, CDR1 is SGHRS, CDR2 YFSETQ. A universal primer site was created by template switching, with the cDNA bearing unique molecular identifiers. TCRdb re-called the 5' RACE reads through MiXCR, storing one row per CDR3 protein. The sample holds a few hundred thousand distinct CDR3 sequences, about 16% seen once. These same records also appear under a second study, on yellow fever vaccine responses in identical twins.

The gene calls are TRBV5-1 and TRBJ2-1; a possible D gene is TRBD2 (6 bases). The TCR originated in a woman between 18 and 29 years old in good health. Source material: CD4+ T cells sorted from blood. The CDR3 DNA is TGCGCCAGCCGCACTTATAGCGGTTCCTACAATGAGCAGTTCTTC. Its protein product is CASRTYSGSYNEQFF.